Each of the 25 T cell receptor beta chains below was sequenced from the same sample in a study of cytomegalovirus exposure and HLA in healthy donors (dated 2017 in TCRdb). Receptor libraries were prepared by the immunoSEQ multiplex PCR assay. For the multiplex PCR, a mixture combining 60 forward primers for TCR Vbeta segments and 13 reverse primers for TCR Jbeta segments was used. As stored in TCRdb, this immuneACCESS dataset retains in-frame rearrangements with V and J assigned. A fraction of the clones does not appear; measured against another copy, unresolved V genes explain less than half of the discrepancy, and the remainder lacks a known reason. This sample has under 200,000 clones in its table, and 79% of those were observed once. 2% to 2.5% of the sample lies in the top ten. The sequenced material came from PBMCs. The receptors derive from a man aged 35 to 55 in good health and CMV-seronegative.

V and J are TRBV7-9 and TRBJ2-5; 14 nucleotides align to TRBD2. The trim removed 4 bases at V and 5 bases at J, leaving 3 bases unmatched. The CDR3 is 15 residues long. The V gene's germline CDR1 is SEHNR and CDR2 FQNEAQ (reference sequence). In DNA, the CDR3 is TGTGCCAGCAGCTCAGGGACTAGCGGGAGCGAGACCCAGTACTTC. Translating gives CASSSGTSGSETQYF. Complete variable domain (other parts from reference TRBV7-9 and TRBJ2-5): DTGVSQNPRHKITKRGQNVTFRCDPISEHNRLYWYRQTLGQGPEFLTYFQNEAQLEKSRLLSDRFSAERPKGSFSTLEIQRTEQGDSAMYLCASSSGTSGSETQYFGPGTRLLVL.

This chain links TRBV6-6 with TRBJ1-2; tentatively, D is TRBD1 (6 bases). The CDR3 length is 15 residues. From germline, CDR1 is MNHNY and CDR2 SVGAGI (reference sequence). V lost 1 base to trimming and J lost 7 bases, with 16 bases between them. The CDR3 here is CASSYLRQEPAGYTF. In DNA, the CDR3 is TGTGCCAGCAGTTACTTAAGACAGGAACCCGCTGGCTACACCTTC.

The chain has TRBV6-1 and TRBJ2-5; unclear D gene. The DNA end is more similar to TRBJ2-7, so the J call may be wrong. The length of the CDR3 is 12 residues. Germline V gene data show CDR1 as MNHNS and CDR2 as SASEGT. Written as DNA, the CDR3 is TGTGCCAGCAGTGAACTAGCCTACGAGCAGTACTTC. Residues: CASSELAYEQYF.

The chain has TRBV9 and TRBJ2-2; TRBD1 aligns across 10 bases. The CDR3 extends over 15 amino acids. Trimming cost V 3 bases and J 7 bases; bases outside gene matches: 6. Germline loops: CDR1 SGDLS, CDR2 YYNGEE. In nucleotides, the CDR3 is TGTGCCAGCAGCGCGCAGACAGGGGGCAGCGGGGAGCTGTTTTTT. Translated, it gives CASSAQTGGSGELFF.

The rearrangement links TRBV9 to TRBJ2-2; D gene ambiguous. V lost 3 bases and J 7 bases, leaving 7 bases between the germline ends. Per germline, CDR1 SGDLS and CDR2 YYNGEE. The CDR3 is made up of 12 amino acids. The DNA for the CDR3 is TGTGCCAGCAGCGCCTCCAGCGGGGAGCTGTTTTTT. As protein: CASSASSGELFF.

On this clone itself: The junction does not match germline at one end; this may be a read error. This sequence joins TRBV7-9 and TRBJ2-1, with a weak D call TRBD2 (5 bases). CDR1 and CDR2 from the germline V gene are SEHNR and FQNEAQ (reference sequence). CDR3 length equals 16 residues. The CDR3: CSSSLALAPGDNEQFF. The CDR3 DNA sequence: TGTTCCAGCAGCTTAGCGCTGGCTCCGGGTGATAATGAGCAGTTCTTC. Looking up the rest from reference TRBV7-9 and TRBJ2-1 gives the full variable domain: DTGVSQNPRHKITKRGQNVTFRCDPISEHNRLYWYRQTLGQGPEFLTYFQNEAQLEKSRLLSDRFSAERPKGSFSTLEIQRTEQGDSAMYLCSSSLALAPGDNEQFFGPGTRLTVL.

The V and J genes are TRBV9 and TRBJ2-3; D might be TRBD1 (6 bases). This CDR3 contains 16 residues. The V end lost 4 bases, the J end lost 2 bases, and 17 bases lay between the germline ends. Per the germline V gene, CDR1 is SGDLS and CDR2 is YYNGEE. This CDR3 reads CASSPLGHPTTDTQYF. The CDR3, as DNA: TGTGCCAGCAGCCCTTTGGGACATCCCACCACAGATACGCAGTATTTT.

The V gene is TRBV15, the J gene TRBJ1-4; TRBD1 might be the D (6 bases). V lost 11 bases and J lost 8, with 18 bases in between. Germline V gene lookup returns CDR1 LNHNV and CDR2 YYDKDF (reference sequence). CDR3 size: 13 residues. The CDR3 DNA reads TGTGCCGCAAAAGGGGGTGGTGGAGAAAAACTGTTTTTT. Encoded protein: CAAKGGGGEKLFF.

Notes on this clone: One end of the junction fails to match germline, which may point to a read error. The chain carries TRBV30 and TRBJ2-6; possible D gene TRBD1, 6 bases. CDR3 length equals 14 residues. Germline values: CDR1 GTSNPN, CDR2 SVGIG (reference sequence). CDR3 DNA: TGTGCCCTCATAACAGGGTCTGGGGCCAACGGCCTGACTTTC. Protein: CALITGSGANGLTF.

This chain connects TRBV7-2 to TRBJ2-7; 13 bases align to TRBD2. Looked up from germline, CDR1 is SGHTA and CDR2 is FQGNSA. CDR3 length equals 16 residues. The junction had 9 bases not matched to a gene; V was cut back by 5 bases and J by 5 bases. CDR3 in amino acids: CASSGGLAGVIHEQYF. CDR3 nucleotides: TGTGCCAGCAGCGGAGGACTAGCGGGAGTTATCCACGAGCAGTACTTC. Drawing the rest from reference TRBV7-2 and TRBJ2-7, the complete variable domain is GAGVSQSPSNKVTEKGKDVELRCDPISGHTALYWYRQSLGQGLEFLIYFQGNSAPDKSGLPSDRFSAERTGGSVSTLTIQRTQQEDSAVYLCASSGGLAGVIHEQYFGPGTRLTVT.

The chain recombines TRBV27 with TRBJ2-1; D gene uncertain. This CDR3 has 15 amino acids. In germline, CDR1 is MNHEY, CDR2 SMNVEV (reference sequence). The germline V and J ends were trimmed by 8 bases and 5 bases, with 19 bases remaining between them. The CDR3 region has the DNA TGTGCCAGCCGGCAGGCAATCCCTAACCACAATGAGCAGTTCTTC. It is translated as CASRQAIPNHNEQFF.

The chain couples TRBV5-6 to TRBJ1-2; TRBD1 might be the D (5 bases). V was shortened by 0 bases and J by 8 bases, with 14 bases between the two germline ends. The CDR3 runs to 14 residues. CDR1 SGHDT and CDR2 YYEEEE come from the germline V gene. The CDR3 DNA is TGTGCCAGCAGCTTGGTTCAGGCCTGGACAGGCTACACCTTC. Translating gives CASSLVQAWTGYTF.

This rearrangement joins TRBV7-9 to TRBJ1-5; no reliable D call. Trimming pared 1 base from V and 1 base from J, leaving 11 bases between. CDR1 SEHNR and CDR2 FQNEAQ come from the germline V gene (reference sequence). The CDR3 extends over 16 amino acids. CDR3 loop: CASSLGAVGSNQPQHF. The CDR3 coding sequence is TGTGCCAGCAGCTTAGGGGCAGTGGGCAGCAATCAGCCCCAGCATTTT.

The chain has TRBV27 and TRBJ2-4; 8 bases align to TRBD1. The J segment lost 0 bases and the V segment lost 4 bases, leaving 5 bases of the junction unmatched. The CDR3 spans 16 residues. The V gene's germline CDR1 is MNHEY and CDR2 SMNVEV (reference sequence). CDR3 amino acids: CASSSSGGAAKNIQYF. For the CDR3, the DNA is TGTGCCAGCAGTTCGTCAGGGGGCGCAGCCAAAAACATTCAGTACTTC.

This chain uses TRBV9 with TRBJ2-7; 8 nucleotides line up with TRBD1. V shed 2 bases and J 4 bases; nucleotides not matched to a gene: 5. The CDR3 is made up of 14 amino acids. Germline loops: CDR1 SGDLS, CDR2 YYNGEE. The DNA for the CDR3 is TGTGCCAGCAGCGTGGACAGGGCGGGGTACGAGCAGTACTTC. Residues: CASSVDRAGYEQYF.

The CDR3 loop reads CASSLPGSNYGYTF. The CDR3 DNA sequence: TGCGCCAGCAGCTTACCGGGGTCTAACTATGGCTACACCTTC. This chain joins TRBV5-1 and TRBJ1-2, with D uncertain. Trimming removed 2 bases at V and 0 bases at J, with 8 bases between. Germline CDR1 SGHRS, CDR2 YFSETQ. This CDR3 comprises 14 residues.

This clone was recorded once. The V call is TRBV2, the J call TRBJ2-1, with D perhaps matching TRBD2 (6 bases). Trimming left V 6 bases short and J 2 bases short, with 14 bases between. Germline CDR1 reads SNHLY; CDR2 reads FYNNEI. This CDR3 contains 15 residues. CDR3 sequence (DNA): TGTGCCAGCAGGGAGGGCAGCGCCCCCTACAATGAGCAGTTCTTC. Protein: CASREGSAPYNEQFF.

The V gene is TRBV28, the J gene TRBJ1-5, with TRBD1 identical over 7 bases. The ends lost 3 bases at V and 2 bases at J; junction bases unmatched: 7. This CDR3 comprises 16 residues. Germline V gene data show CDR1 as MDHEN and CDR2 as SYDVKM. The CDR3 bases are TGTGCCAGCAGTTTCCCGGACAGGTTCGGCAATCAGCCCCAGCATTTT. Residues: CASSFPDRFGNQPQHF. The full variable domain, rest sourced from reference TRBV28 and TRBJ1-5, is DVKVTQSSRYLVKRTGEKVFLECVQDMDHENMFWYRQDPGLGLRLIYFSYDVKMKEKGDIPEGYSVSREKKERFSLILESASTNQTSMYLCASSFPDRFGNQPQHFGDGTRLSIL.

The gene calls are TRBV5-8 and TRBJ2-5; D is unresolved. The CDR3 has 13 amino acids. Trimming removed 0 bases from V and 7 bases from J, with 10 bases in between. Germline CDR1 reads SGHTS; CDR2 reads YDEGEE. CDR3 residues: CASSLGAPGTQYF. In nucleotides, the CDR3 is TGTGCCAGCAGCTTGGGAGCCCCGGGGACCCAGTACTTC.

The J gene is TRBJ2-7, the V gene TRBV5-8, with a weak D call TRBD1 (5 bases). CDR1 and CDR2 (germline): SGHTS, YDEGEE. This CDR3 contains 14 residues. Trimming pared 2 bases from V and 2 bases from J, leaving 11 bases between. The CDR3 region is CASSLTGPTYEQYF. CDR3 DNA: TGTGCCAGCAGCTTAACAGGTCCCACCTACGAGCAGTACTTC. Filled out from reference TRBV5-8 and TRBJ2-7, the complete variable domain reads EAGVTQSPTHLIKTRGQQATLRCSPISGHTSVYWYQQALGLGLQFLLWYDEGEERNRGNFPPRFSGRQFPNYSSELNVNALELEDSALYLCASSLTGPTYEQYFGPGTRLTVT.

The chain uses TRBV4-2 and TRBJ2-7; tentatively, D is TRBD1 (6 bases). Germline V gene sequence: CDR1 LGHNA, CDR2 YNFKEQ. The CDR3 is 16 residues long. V was cut by 1 base and J by 2 bases, with 15 bases left in between. The CDR3 is CASSQASTGSTYEQYF. The CDR3, as DNA: TGTGCCAGCAGCCAAGCATCTACAGGGTCCACCTACGAGCAGTACTTC.

The rearrangement joins TRBV9 to TRBJ2-7; possible D gene TRBD2, 5 bases. CDR1 is SGDLS, CDR2 YYNGEE, per germline. The CDR3 totals 16 residues. V was cut by 0 bases and J by 7 bases, with 20 bases left in between. CDR3 residues: CASSVGPSGVRWEQYF. In nucleotides, the CDR3 is TGTGCCAGCAGCGTAGGGCCCTCCGGGGTACGGTGGGAGCAGTACTTC.

V and J are TRBV6-6 and TRBJ2-7; 7 bases line up with TRBD2. Germline lookup yields CDR1 MNHNY and CDR2 SVGAGI (reference sequence). The CDR3 loop spans 14 amino acids. V gave up 4 bases and J gave up 6 bases; unmatched junction bases: 9. Written as DNA, the CDR3 is TGTGCCAGCAGTTTGACCCTAGCGGCTCCCGAGCAGTACTTC. It translates to CASSLTLAAPEQYF.

V gene TRBV9 combines with J gene TRBJ1-2, with no clear D. This CDR3 is built from 10 residues. The V end was cut by 3 bases, the J end by 10 bases, with 7 bases between. Germline CDR1 reads SGDLS; CDR2 reads YYNGEE. The CDR3 reads CASSGPVYTF. In DNA, the CDR3 is TGTGCCAGCAGCGGCCCAGTCTACACCTTC.

This clone was recorded a few times. This chain connects TRBV2 to TRBJ1-5; D is undetermined. Germline CDR1 and CDR2: SNHLY and FYNNEI. V was pared by 5 bases and J by 2 bases, with 7 bases between. The CDR3 is 13 amino acids. Here the CDR3 reads CASSPQGNQPQHF. CDR3 in DNA: TGTGCCAGCAGTCCCCAGGGCAATCAGCCCCAGCATTTT.